The 9 T cell receptor beta chains below come from one sample, sequenced in a study of blood T cell repertoires in COVID-19. The table came from immunoSEQ multiplex PCR; TCRdb's copy has only in-frame clones and leaves some out. This table holds 270,000 or so clones, approximately 90% found once. The sequencing input was PBMCs or T cells enriched from blood (not recorded which). The receptor source for this set is a woman aged 25-40 years with acute COVID-19.

The V and J genes are TRBV6-5 and TRBJ1-2; tentative D call: TRBD1 (5 bases). The CDR3 extends over 13 amino acids. The V gene's germline CDR1 is MNHEY and CDR2 SVGAGI. V shed 4 bases and J shed 4 bases, with 10 bases lying between them. For the CDR3, the DNA is TGTGCCAGCAGTTCGACAGTAAGCTATGGCTACACCTTC. Translation gives CASSSTVSYGYTF.

The rearrangement uses TRBV28 and TRBJ2-3; D might be TRBD1 (6 bases). The germline V gene has CDR1 MDHEN and CDR2 SYDVKM. Trimming took 2 bases from V and 3 from J, leaving 9 bases between them. CDR3 length equals 14 residues. CDR3 region: CASSLEDRTDTQYF. The CDR3 DNA reads TGTGCCAGCAGTTTAGAGGACAGAACAGATACGCAGTATTTT.

This clone has just a few counts. The rearrangement uses TRBV7-3 and TRBJ2-7; D is perhaps TRBD1 (5 bases). Trimming removed 3 bases at V and 6 bases at J, with 24 bases between. CDR1 and CDR2 from the germline V gene are SGHTA and FQGTGA. The CDR3 totals 17 residues. The CDR3 DNA reads as TGTGCCAGCAGCTTGAACCGAGCCAGGGTCCTTGAAAGCGAGCAGTACTTC. Protein sequence: CASSLNRARVLESEQYF. Based on the CDR3 plus reference TRBV7-3 and TRBJ2-7, the full variable domain is GAGVSQTPSNKVTEKGKYVELRCDPISGHTALYWYRQSLGQGPEFLIYFQGTGAADDSGLPNDRFFAVRPEGSVSTLKIQRTERGDSAVYLCASSLNRARVLESEQYFGPGTRLTVT.

CDR3 nucleotides: TGCAGCGTTGTGGGGGGTGGCTACACCTTC. Its translation: CSVVGGGYTF. The chain recombines TRBV29-1 with TRBJ1-2; maybe TRBD1 (5 bases). The CDR3 contains 10 residues. Per germline, CDR1 SQVTM and CDR2 ANQGSEA. Trimming took 4 bases from V and 7 from J, leaving 7 bases between them. Full variable domain (remainder filled in from reference TRBV29-1 and TRBJ1-2): SAVISQKPSRDICQRGTSLTIQCQVDSQVTMMFWYRQQPGQSLTLIATANQGSEATYESGFVIDKFPISRPNLTFSTLTVSNMSPEDSSIYLCSVVGGGYTFGSGTRLTVV.

The J gene is TRBJ1-4, the V gene TRBV19, with 9 bases lining up with TRBD1. CDR1 LNHDA and CDR2 SQIVND come from the germline V gene (reference sequence). J lost 6 bases, V lost 8 bases, and 7 bases had no gene match. The CDR3 contains 14 residues. The CDR3 nucleotides read TGTGCCAGTGAAACAGGGGGCGCGGATGAAAAACTGTTTTTT. It yields the protein CASETGGADEKLFF.

This clone appeared a few times. This chain joins TRBV7-9 and TRBJ2-2, with D maybe TRBD1 (5 bases). This CDR3 is built from 14 residues. Per germline, CDR1 SEHNR and CDR2 FQNEAQ (reference sequence). Trimming shortened V by 5 bases and J by 8 bases, and 15 bases separated the two germline ends. DNA for the CDR3: TGTGCCAGCAGCCAAGACAGTGGTCATGGGGAGCTGTTTTTT. Protein sequence: CASSQDSGHGELFF.

This chain connects TRBV6-5 to TRBJ2-5; weak D call: TRBD1 (5 bases). The CDR3 length is 15 residues. Trimming took off 0 bases at V and 4 bases at J, with 12 bases between the two ends. Per the germline V gene, CDR1 is MNHEY and CDR2 is SVGAGI. CDR3 region: CASSYSRVGIETQYF. CDR3 sequence (DNA): TGTGCCAGCAGTTACTCCAGGGTTGGAATAGAGACCCAGTACTTC.

V gene TRBV30 combines with J gene TRBJ2-1, with 9 bases matching TRBD2. After removal of 8 bases from V and 13 bases from J, the junction contained 12 bases not matched to a gene. Germline V gives CDR1 GTSNPN, CDR2 SVGIG (reference sequence). The CDR3 spans 12 residues. The CDR3 sequence: CALGVAGDRQFF. CDR3 bases: TGTGCCCTCGGGGTAGCGGGGGACCGACAGTTCTTC.

This chain joins TRBV25-1 and TRBJ2-1; TRBD2 matches 11 bases. The CDR3 covers 18 residues. In germline, CDR1 is MGHDK, CDR2 SYGVNS. V shed 0 bases, J shed 0 bases, and the junction held 4 bases outside the gene matches. In DNA, the CDR3 is TGTGCCAGCAGTGAATATAGGACTAGCGGGTACTCCTACAATGAGCAGTTCTTC. Its protein is CASSEYRTSGYSYNEQFF.